These 17 T cell receptor beta chains share one sample of origin, sequenced in a study of blood T cell repertoires in COVID-19. The assay was immunoSEQ multiplex PCR, and TCRdb's table has in-frame clones only and misses some. The repertoire has 350,000 to 400,000 clones, around 89% of them found once; the top ten carry roughly 0.99%. Material for sequencing was PBMCs or T cells enriched from blood (not recorded which). These receptors originate from a man aged 18 to 30 who had recovered from COVID-19.

The rearrangement joins TRBV6-2 or TRBV6-3 to TRBJ2-1, with D perhaps matching TRBD2 (5 bases). CDR1 and CDR2 from the germline V gene are MNHEY and SVGEGT. The CDR3 consists of 13 residues. Between the trimmed V and J ends, which lost 2 bases and 8 bases, there was a span of 10 bases. CDR3 residues: CASSYVGVHEQFF. The CDR3 DNA reads TGTGCCAGCAGTTACGTCGGGGTCCATGAGCAGTTCTTC.

V and J are TRBV6-5 and TRBJ2-7, with D maybe TRBD1 (6 bases). This CDR3 is 13 amino acids long. Germline loops: CDR1 MNHEY, CDR2 SVGAGI. The germline V and J ends were trimmed by 5 bases and 2 bases, with 10 bases remaining between them. The CDR3 nucleotides are TGTGCCAGCAGTCGGACAGCGACCTACGAGCAGTACTTC. Translating gives CASSRTATYEQYF.

The chain recombines TRBV6-5 with TRBJ2-7; TRBD1 matches at 8 bases. This CDR3 is 15 amino acids long. V lost 0 bases, J lost 2 bases, and 3 bases stayed unmatched. Germline values: CDR1 MNHEY, CDR2 SVGAGI. The CDR3: CASSYSTDRAYEQYF. The CDR3 DNA follows: TGTGCCAGCAGTTACTCCACGGACAGGGCCTACGAGCAGTACTTC.

This clone was seen just once. The chain links TRBV28 to TRBJ2-1; D possibly corresponds to TRBD1 (6 bases). V gave up 4 bases and J gave up 7 bases, with 20 bases separating them. CDR1 MDHEN and CDR2 SYDVKM come from the germline V gene. The length of the CDR3 is 16 residues. CDR3 loop: CASSSGRTVPGNEQFF. Written as DNA, the CDR3 is TGTGCCAGCAGTTCTGGCCGGACAGTTCCCGGGAATGAGCAGTTCTTC.

The rearrangement uses TRBV6-5 and TRBJ1-3; D remains unclear. V lost 2 bases and J lost 2, with 7 bases in between. This CDR3 spans 14 amino acids. From germline, CDR1 is MNHEY and CDR2 SVGAGI. This CDR3 is CASSYASAGNTIYF. Here the CDR3 DNA reads TGTGCCAGCAGTTACGCCAGCGCTGGAAACACCATATATTTT.

This chain uses TRBV7-6 with TRBJ2-7; 12 nucleotides match TRBD2. Germline V gene lookup returns CDR1 SGHVS and CDR2 FNYEAQ. This CDR3 is 15 amino acids long. V lost 4 bases and J lost 4; bases outside the gene matches: 5. CDR3 amino acids: CASSSPTSGSYEQYF. The CDR3 DNA sequence: TGTGCCAGCAGCTCCCCGACTAGCGGGAGTTACGAGCAGTACTTC.

V and J are TRBV6-5 and TRBJ2-7, with D possibly TRBD1 on 7 matching bases. V was pared by 11 bases and J by 0 bases, with 14 bases between. Germline CDR1 MNHEY, CDR2 SVGAGI. The length of the CDR3 is 13 residues. CDR3 region: CASRGAGSYEQYF. The CDR3, as DNA: TGTGCCTCCAGGGGGGCAGGCTCCTACGAGCAGTACTTC.

The CDR3 loop is CASSLSPTGELFF. The CDR3 DNA sequence: TGCGCCAGCAGCTTGAGCCCGACCGGGGAGCTGTTTTTT. The chain carries TRBV5-1 and TRBJ2-2; no reliable D call. This CDR3 contains 13 residues. Trimming cost V 1 base and J 5 bases, with 6 bases left between them. Germline assignment: CDR1 SGHRS and CDR2 YFSETQ.

This chain uses TRBV28 with TRBJ2-7; 10 bases fit TRBD2. Germline CDR1 and CDR2: MDHEN and SYDVKM. This CDR3 comprises 16 residues. Trimming cost V 4 bases and J 3 bases; bases outside gene matches: 9. The CDR3 DNA follows: TGTGCCAGCAGTTCGCCTACTAGCGGGGTGAGCTACGAGCAGTACTTC. Amino acid sequence: CASSSPTSGVSYEQYF.

The rearrangement links TRBV18 to TRBJ1-4; D is possibly TRBD1 (5 bases). V was pared by 0 bases and J by 6 bases, with 14 bases between. Germline V gives CDR1 KGHSH, CDR2 LQKENI. This CDR3 is built from 16 residues. The CDR3 region is CASSPPSTVEYEKLFF. CDR3 DNA: TGTGCCAGCTCACCACCTTCGACAGTTGAGTATGAAAAACTGTTTTTT.

The chain uses TRBV6-5 and TRBJ2-5, with D tentatively TRBD1 (6 bases). This CDR3 contains 14 residues. From germline, CDR1 is MNHEY and CDR2 SVGAGI. The V end lost 2 bases, the J end lost 4 bases, and 11 bases lay between the germline ends. CDR3 sequence (DNA): TGTGCCAGCAGTTACCAGGGGCGCGGAGAGACCCAGTACTTC. Protein product: CASSYQGRGETQYF.

The chain joins TRBV10-1 to TRBJ2-1, with 10 bases fitting TRBD2. Germline V gives CDR1 WNHNN, CDR2 SYGVQD (reference sequence). The CDR3 runs 15 residues. V lost 4 bases to trimming and J lost 8 bases; unmatched junction nucleotides: 8. CDR3 in amino acids: CASSAERGGHDEQFF. CDR3 sequence (DNA): TGCGCCAGCAGTGCAGAGCGGGGGGGCCACGATGAGCAGTTCTTC.

The chain links TRBV7-6 to TRBJ2-5, with 7 bases aligning to TRBD2. The CDR3 runs 16 residues. The germline V gene has CDR1 SGHVS and CDR2 FNYEAQ. V shed 4 bases, J shed 4 bases, and the junction held 12 bases outside the gene matches. The CDR3 loop is CASSSQRGNPGETQYF. CDR3 DNA sequence: TGTGCCAGCAGCTCACAGCGGGGAAACCCAGGAGAGACCCAGTACTTC.

In this sample, this clone turned up once. The gene calls are TRBV10-3 and TRBJ2-3, with TRBD2 as a possible D gene (6 bases). Germline loops: CDR1 ENHRY, CDR2 SYGVKD. This CDR3 contains 15 residues. The ends were cut back, 8 bases at V and 1 base at J, with 16 bases in the middle. The CDR3 loop is CAIQRLGEGTDTQYF. CDR3 DNA: TGTGCCATCCAAAGGTTGGGGGAGGGCACAGATACGCAGTATTTT.

This clone was counted a single time. The chain has TRBV4-1 and TRBJ2-7; tentative D call: TRBD1 (6 bases). CDR1 and CDR2 (germline): MGHRA, YSYEKL. Trimming took off 0 bases at V and 1 base at J, with 13 bases between the two ends. There are 16 residues in the CDR3. CDR3: CASSQEVRTDSYEQYF. The DNA for the CDR3 is TGCGCCAGCAGCCAAGAAGTACGGACAGATTCCTACGAGCAGTACTTC.

This clone was found once. One end of the junction does not line up with germline, which may come from a read error. V usage is TRBV5-1 and J usage is TRBJ2-5; D is ambiguous. The CDR3 contains 12 residues. CDR1 and CDR2 from the germline V gene are SGHRS and YFSETQ. The CDR3 bases are TGCGCCAGCAGCTTGGACCAGGAGACCCAGTACTTC. This sequence encodes CASSLDQETQYF.

The chain couples TRBV14 to TRBJ1-1; no firm D call. Germline values: CDR1 SGHDN, CDR2 FVKESK. This CDR3 comprises 15 residues. V lost 4 bases and J lost 11, with 23 bases in between. As DNA, the CDR3 is TGTGCCAGCAGCCCAAATCTCGGGATTCCTCATGGGGCTTTCTTT. This codes for CASSPNLGIPHGAFF. Supplemented by reference TRBV14 and TRBJ1-1, the full variable domain reads EAGVTQFPSHSVIEKGQTVTLRCDPISGHDNLYWYRRVMGKEIKFLLHFVKESKQDESGMPNNRFLAERTGGTYSTLKVQPAELEDSGVYFCASSPNLGIPHGAFFGQGTRLTVV.